The 9 T cell receptor beta chains below were found in one sample sequenced in a study of T and B cells in COVID-19 patients. TRB rearrangements were amplified by multiplex PCR with BIOMED2 TRB-A/B primers. One entry per CDR3 protein, called by TCRdb with MiXCR from the multiplex PCR reads. The sample has 2,500 to 3,500 distinct CDR3 sequences, about 26% seen once. Each TRB amplification used roughly 250-550 ng of genomic DNA from blood. Sequenced sample: blood. These receptors all stem from a human donor with active COVID-19.

This clonotype qualifies as medium-sized. The genes are TRBV6-5 and TRBJ2-7; perhaps D is TRBD1 or TRBD2 (6 bases each). V lost 8 bases and J lost 5, with 19 bases in between. This CDR3 contains 14 residues. In germline, CDR1 is MNHEY, CDR2 SVGAGI. This CDR3 is CASSRGQGWDEQYF. The CDR3 coding sequence is TGTGCCAGCTCACGGGGGCAGGGGTGGGACGAGCAGTACTTC.

This clonotype appeared a few times. The rearrangement links TRBV5-1 to TRBJ2-1, with 7 bases fitting TRBD1. The V gene's germline CDR1 is SGHRS and CDR2 YFSETQ. The trim removed 2 bases at V and 5 bases at J, leaving 10 bases unmatched. The CDR3 sequence is 16 residues long. The CDR3 sequence: CASSFQGQGTDNEQFF. In DNA, the CDR3 is TGCGCCAGCAGCTTTCAAGGGCAGGGGACAGACAATGAGCAGTTCTTC.

The chain links TRBV19 to TRBJ2-2; 8 bases align to TRBD1. CDR1 and CDR2 (germline): LNHDA, SQIVND (reference sequence). Trimming took 7 bases from V and 3 from J; bases not matched to a gene: 10. The CDR3 spans 16 residues. The CDR3 spells CASTSTGEVDTGELFF. DNA of the CDR3: TGTGCCAGTACCTCGACAGGGGAGGTCGACACCGGGGAGCTGTTTTTT.

In this sample, this clonotype is large. The chain couples TRBV19 to TRBJ2-7; D gene uncertain. The germline V gene has CDR1 LNHDA and CDR2 SQIVND (reference sequence). The CDR3 is 12 residues long. V was trimmed by 6 bases and J by 5 bases, leaving 11 bases between them. CDR3 DNA sequence: TGTGCCAGTAGCCCTTGGGGTCACGAGCAGTACTTC. Translating it yields CASSPWGHEQYF.

In its sample, this clonotype ranks as medium-sized. This chain uses TRBV30 with TRBJ1-5; 9 bases align to TRBD1. Germline values: CDR1 GTSNPN, CDR2 SVGIG (reference sequence). Unmatched junction bases numbered 8, after V lost 3 bases and J lost 2 bases. This CDR3 has 16 residues. The CDR3 is CAWSLTGGAGNQPQHF. CDR3 nucleotide sequence: TGTGCCTGGAGCCTTACAGGGGGCGCGGGCAATCAGCCCCAGCATTTT.

The V and J genes are TRBV15 and TRBJ2-7; D is possibly TRBD1 (6 bases). Germline-derived CDR1 and CDR2 are LNHNV and YYDKDF (reference sequence). The CDR3 extends over 13 amino acids. V lost 0 bases and J lost 7, with 10 bases in between. CDR3 sequence (DNA): TGTGCCACCAGCAGAGAGGGGGCGCGTGAGCAGTACTTC. Amino acids: CATSREGAREQYF.

The gene calls are TRBV6-1 and TRBJ2-7, with D perhaps assigned TRBD1 or TRBD2 (6 bases each). CDR3 size: 16 residues. Germline V CDR1 and CDR2: MNHNS, SASEGT. V was shortened by 5 bases and J by 2 bases, with 19 bases between the two germline ends. In nucleotides, the CDR3 is TGTGCCAGCAGTTACTCCGGGGGCGGTGGGGCCTACGAGCAGTACTTC. This sequence encodes CASSYSGGGGAYEQYF.

The chain has TRBV12-3 or TRBV12-4 and TRBJ1-1; D is uncertain. V was pared by 0 bases and J by 4 bases, with 6 bases between. The CDR3 consists of 13 residues. The CDR3 loop is CASSLAVVTEAFF. DNA of the CDR3: TGTGCCAGCAGTTTAGCGGTAGTCACTGAAGCTTTCTTT.

V and J are TRBV6-1 and TRBJ2-7; unclear D gene. Germline lookup yields CDR1 MNHNS and CDR2 SASEGT. The CDR3 has 13 residues. The V and J ends lost 8 bases and 0 bases respectively, with 11 bases between them. As DNA, the CDR3 is TGTGCCAGCGTCCCGGACGCCTCCTACGAGCAGTACTTC. Translated: CASVPDASYEQYF.